A selection of T cell receptor beta chains follows, all from one sample in a study of blood T cell repertoires in COVID-19. The data were produced by immunoSEQ multiplex PCR, yet TCRdb's version contains in-frame clones alone and is incomplete. The table lists just over 300,000 clones, 85% to 90% of them singletons. The sequenced sample was PBMCs or T cells enriched from blood (not recorded which). The receptor source for this set is a man aged 25-45 years who had recovered from COVID-19. CDR3s include the opening cysteine and the closing phenylalanine or tryptophan. A D gene is named only where the DNA matches it firmly. Size is omitted from some rows. Given values are once, few, many or a class for expanded clones.

v_gene: TRBV6-1
j_gene: TRBJ2-1
abundance: NA
d_gene: TRBD1
CDR3aa: CASSGGQGGISYNEQFF
CDR3nt: TGTGCCAGCAGTGGGGGACAGGGGGGTATCTCCTACAATGAGCAGTTCTTC

v_gene: TRBV3-1/TRBV3-2
j_gene: TRBJ2-3
abundance: NA
d_gene: NA
CDR3aa: CASSQPASDTQYF
CDR3nt: TGTGCCAGCAGCCAACCAGCGTCGGATACGCAGTATTTT

v_gene: TRBV30
j_gene: TRBJ1-4
abundance: NA
d_gene: TRBD1
CDR3aa: CAWRRGREEKLFF
CDR3nt: TGTGCCTGGAGAAGGGGGCGTGAGGAAAAACTGTTTTTT

v_gene: TRBV5-1
j_gene: TRBJ1-2
abundance: NA
d_gene: TRBD1
CDR3aa: CASSLDPGQGLIGYTF
CDR3nt: TGCGCCAGCAGCTTGGACCCGGGACAGGGACTCATTGGCTACACCTTC

v_gene: TRBV5-4
j_gene: TRBJ2-7
abundance: NA
d_gene: TRBD2
CDR3aa: CASSFSGGYEQYF
CDR3nt: TGTGCCAGCAGCTTCAGCGGGGGTTACGAGCAGTACTTC

v_gene: TRBV7-8
j_gene: TRBJ1-6
abundance: NA
d_gene: TRBD1
CDR3aa: CASSLAWDRGSSPLHF
CDR3nt: TGTGCCAGCAGCTTAGCTTGGGACAGGGGGTCTTCACCCCTCCACTTT

v_gene: TRBV27
j_gene: TRBJ1-5
abundance: NA
d_gene: NA
CDR3aa: CASKRQSNQPQHF
CDR3nt: TGTGCCAGCAAGCGACAGAGTAATCAGCCCCAGCATTTT

v_gene: TRBV28
j_gene: TRBJ2-7
abundance: NA
d_gene: NA
CDR3aa: CASTLVGRYYEQYF
CDR3nt: TGTGCCAGCACGCTCGTCGGCAGGTACTACGAGCAGTACTTC

v_gene: TRBV5-1
j_gene: TRBJ2-2
abundance: NA
d_gene: NA
CDR3aa: CASSSPRYSGSNTGELFF
CDR3nt: TGCGCCAGCAGCTCCCCGAGGTACAGCGGTTCGAACACCGGGGAGCTGTTTTTT

v_gene: TRBV11-3
j_gene: TRBJ2-7
abundance: NA
d_gene: NA
CDR3aa: CASSLGRDRAYEQYF
CDR3nt: TGTGCCAGCAGCTTAGGTCGAGACAGAGCCTACGAGCAGTACTTC

v_gene: TRBV5-1
j_gene: TRBJ2-3
abundance: NA
d_gene: NA
CDR3aa: CASSSNTDTQYF
CDR3nt: TGCGCCAGCAGCTCTAACACAGATACGCAGTATTTT

v_gene: TRBV6-5
j_gene: TRBJ2-2
abundance: NA
d_gene: NA
CDR3aa: CASSYTTTGELFF
CDR3nt: TGTGCCAGCAGTTACACAACCACCGGGGAGCTGTTTTTT

v_gene: TRBV5-1
j_gene: TRBJ2-2
abundance: NA
d_gene: TRBD2
CDR3aa: CASSTLADTGELFF
CDR3nt: TGCGCCAGCAGCACCCTAGCGGACACCGGGGAGCTGTTTTTT

v_gene: TRBV5-1
j_gene: TRBJ2-5
abundance: NA
d_gene: NA
CDR3aa: CASSLGQSRRGTQYF
CDR3nt: TGCGCCAGCAGCTTGGGGCAGTCCCGACGAGGGACCCAGTACTTC

v_gene: TRBV5-5
j_gene: TRBJ1-5
abundance: NA
d_gene: NA
CDR3aa: CASSSDGGNQPQHF
CDR3nt: TGTGCCAGCAGCTCGGACGGGGGCAATCAGCCCCAGCATTTT

v_gene: TRBV11-2
j_gene: TRBJ2-2
abundance: NA
d_gene: TRBD1
CDR3aa: CASDRGVTGELFF
CDR3nt: TGTGCCAGCGACAGGGGGGTCACCGGGGAGCTGTTTTTT

v_gene: TRBV11-3
j_gene: TRBJ1-6
abundance: few
d_gene: NA
CDR3aa: CASSLDGQGLNSPLHF
CDR3nt: TGTGCCAGCAGCTTAGATGGCCAGGGACTTAATTCACCCCTCCACTTT

v_gene: TRBV19
j_gene: TRBJ1-5
abundance: NA
d_gene: TRBD1
CDR3aa: CASHTVTGLGQPQHF
CDR3nt: TGTGCCAGTCATACTGTGACAGGGTTGGGCCAGCCCCAGCATTTT

v_gene: TRBV2
j_gene: TRBJ1-3
abundance: NA
d_gene: NA
CDR3aa: CASRGGEAGNTIYF
CDR3nt: TGTGCCAGCAGGGGGGGTGAAGCTGGAAACACCATATATTTT

v_gene: TRBV6-5
j_gene: TRBJ1-1
abundance: NA
d_gene: NA
CDR3aa: CASSRVRNTEAFF
CDR3nt: TGTGCCAGCAGTCGGGTCCGGAACACTGAAGCTTTCTTT

v_gene: TRBV11-2
j_gene: TRBJ1-1
abundance: few
d_gene: NA
CDR3aa: CASSPFLGGTEAFF
CDR3nt: TGTGCCAGCAGCCCCTTTTTAGGAGGGACTGAAGCTTTCTTT

v_gene: TRBV18
j_gene: TRBJ2-7
abundance: NA
d_gene: NA
CDR3aa: CASSADLGVYEQYF
CDR3nt: TGTGCCAGCTCCGCCGACCTAGGGGTCTACGAGCAGTACTTC

v_gene: TRBV19
j_gene: TRBJ2-3
abundance: NA
d_gene: TRBD2
CDR3aa: CASQVARESADTQYF
CDR3nt: TGTGCCAGTCAAGTAGCGCGGGAGAGCGCAGATACGCAGTATTTT

v_gene: TRBV19
j_gene: TRBJ1-5
abundance: NA
d_gene: TRBD1
CDR3aa: CASRVTGFSNQPQHF
CDR3nt: TGTGCCAGTAGGGTGACAGGGTTCAGCAATCAGCCCCAGCATTTT

v_gene: TRBV10-3
j_gene: TRBJ1-2
abundance: once
d_gene: NA
CDR3aa: CAISEYVGTNGYTF
CDR3nt: TGTGCCATCAGTGAGTACGTTGGGACAAATGGCTACACCTTC

v_gene: TRBV9
j_gene: TRBJ2-1
abundance: NA
d_gene: TRBD1
CDR3aa: CASSVEAGGDEQFF
CDR3nt: TGTGCCAGCAGCGTAGAGGCAGGGGGCGATGAGCAGTTCTTC